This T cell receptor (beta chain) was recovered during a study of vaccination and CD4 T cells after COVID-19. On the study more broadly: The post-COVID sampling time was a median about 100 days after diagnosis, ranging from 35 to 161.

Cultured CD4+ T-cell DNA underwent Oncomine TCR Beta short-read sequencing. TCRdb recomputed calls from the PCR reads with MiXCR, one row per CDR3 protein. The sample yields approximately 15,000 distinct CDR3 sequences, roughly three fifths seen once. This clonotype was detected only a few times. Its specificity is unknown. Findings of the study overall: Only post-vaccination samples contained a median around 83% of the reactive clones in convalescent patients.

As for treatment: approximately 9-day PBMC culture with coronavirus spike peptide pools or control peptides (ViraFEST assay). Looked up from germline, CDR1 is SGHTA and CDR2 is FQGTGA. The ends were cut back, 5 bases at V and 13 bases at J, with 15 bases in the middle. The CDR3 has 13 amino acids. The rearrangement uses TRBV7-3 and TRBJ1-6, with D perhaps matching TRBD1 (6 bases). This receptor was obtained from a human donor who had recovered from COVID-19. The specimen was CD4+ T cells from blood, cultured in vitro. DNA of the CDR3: TGTGCCAGCAGCAAAGGTGGGGGGCGGCCCCTCCACTTT. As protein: CASSKGGGRPLHF.